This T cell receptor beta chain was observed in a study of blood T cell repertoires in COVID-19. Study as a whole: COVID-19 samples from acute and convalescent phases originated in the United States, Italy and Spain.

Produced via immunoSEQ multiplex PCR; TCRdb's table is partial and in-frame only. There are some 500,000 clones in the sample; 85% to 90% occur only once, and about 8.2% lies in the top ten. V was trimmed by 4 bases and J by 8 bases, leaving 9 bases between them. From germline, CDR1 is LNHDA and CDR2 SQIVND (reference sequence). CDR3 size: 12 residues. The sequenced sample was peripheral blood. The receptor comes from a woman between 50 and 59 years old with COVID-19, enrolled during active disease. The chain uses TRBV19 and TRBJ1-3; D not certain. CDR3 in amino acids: CASSTLGDTIYF. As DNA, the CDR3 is TGTGCCAGTAGTACCTTGGGAGACACCATATATTTT.